The next 29 T cell receptor beta chains were all read from a single sample in a study of blood T cell repertoires in COVID-19. TCRdb's copy holds only in-frame clones and misses some; the assay was immunoSEQ multiplex PCR. The sample lists 120,000 or so clones; less than 90% were seen once. The specimen sequenced was peripheral blood. The receptors here all came from an elderly woman with acute or convalescent COVID-19.

The rearrangement joins TRBV18 to TRBJ2-7, with 7 bases lining up with TRBD1. With V trimmed by 3 bases and J by 5 bases, 7 bases remained unmatched. The germline gives CDR1 KGHSH, CDR2 LQKENI. CDR3 length: 14 amino acids. The CDR3 nucleotides read TGTGCCAGCTCACCGAAGGGACAGTACAACGAGCAGTACTTC. Its protein is CASSPKGQYNEQYF. Variable domain in full (rest from reference TRBV18 and TRBJ2-7): NAGVMQNPRHLVRRRGQEARLRCSPMKGHSHVYWYRQLPEEGLKFMVYLQKENIIDESGMPKERFSAEFPKEGPSILRIQQVVRGDSAAYFCASSPKGQYNEQYFGPGTRLTVT.

The chain combines TRBV5-4 with TRBJ1-1; possible D gene TRBD1, 6 bases. The germline V and J ends were trimmed by 2 bases and 10 bases, with 12 bases remaining between them. The germline CDR1 and CDR2 sequences are SGHNT and YYREEE (reference sequence). This CDR3 is 12 amino acids long. The CDR3 is CASSFRGERAFF. CDR3 nucleotide sequence: TGTGCCAGCAGCTTCAGGGGCGAGAGAGCTTTCTTT.

This chain connects TRBV5-4 to TRBJ2-5, with 7 bases matching TRBD1. The V and J ends lost 3 bases and 0 bases, in that order; junction bases with no gene match: 2. Germline loops: CDR1 SGHNT, CDR2 YYREEE (reference sequence). This CDR3 has 14 residues. The CDR3 region has the DNA TGTGCCAGCAGCTCCACAGGGGACCAAGAGACCCAGTACTTC. Its translation is CASSSTGDQETQYF.

This clone was observed once. The chain has TRBV5-1 and TRBJ1-1; TRBD1 is a possible D gene (5 bases). The V end was cut by 6 bases, the J end by 5 bases, with 17 bases between. This CDR3 contains 14 residues. Germline lookup yields CDR1 SGHRS and CDR2 YFSETQ. Here the CDR3 reads CASTATPGVTEAFF. The CDR3 DNA reads TGCGCCAGCACTGCTACACCGGGGGTTACTGAAGCTTTCTTT.

This clone was seen just once. Other DNA sequences in this specimen translate into the identical CDR3. This rearrangement joins TRBV28 to TRBJ2-4; D remains unclear. Germline loops: CDR1 MDHEN, CDR2 SYDVKM. This CDR3 has 14 amino acids. V was cut by 3 bases and J by 0 bases, with 6 bases left in between. CDR3 sequence: CASSLGVAKNIQYF. Here the CDR3 DNA reads TGTGCCAGCAGTTTGGGCGTAGCCAAAAACATTCAGTACTTC.

The table lists this clone with a count of one. The chain recombines TRBV6-1 with TRBJ1-6; D unresolved. V lost 1 base to trimming and J lost 10 bases, with 11 bases between them. Germline-derived CDR1 and CDR2 are MNHNS and SASEGT. This CDR3 is 14 amino acids long. The CDR3 DNA is TGTGCCAGCAGTGAAGTTCGGTTACGGTCACCCCTCCACTTT. Residues: CASSEVRLRSPLHF.

The J gene is TRBJ2-6, the V gene TRBV5-1, with TRBD1 as a possible D gene (5 bases). The V gene lost 1 base and the J gene lost 0 bases, with 8 bases spanning the gap. The CDR3 runs to 16 residues. Germline V gene data show CDR1 as SGHRS and CDR2 as YFSETQ. CDR3 coding DNA: TGCGCCAGCAGCTTGTCAGGGCCCTCTGGGGCCAACGTCCTGACTTTC. Translating it yields CASSLSGPSGANVLTF.

V gene TRBV2 combines with J gene TRBJ2-1; a possible D gene is TRBD1 (6 bases). CDR1 SNHLY and CDR2 FYNNEI come from the germline V gene. Trimming took 2 bases from V and 6 from J, leaving 17 bases between them. The CDR3 has 16 amino acids. Written as DNA, the CDR3 is TGTGCCAGCAGTGAATTGTCAGGGTTGGGGGCCAATGAGCAGTTCTTC. Its translation is CASSELSGLGANEQFF. Filled out from reference TRBV2 and TRBJ2-1, the complete variable domain reads EPEVTQTPSHQVTQMGQEVILRCVPISNHLYFYWYRQILGQKVEFLVSFYNNEISEKSEIFDDQFSVERPDGSNFTLKIRSTKLEDSAMYFCASSELSGLGANEQFFGPGTRLTVL.

The J gene is TRBJ1-5, the V gene TRBV10-3; 7 bases align to TRBD1. The CDR3 sequence is 15 residues long. Looked up from germline, CDR1 is ENHRY and CDR2 is SYGVKD. V lost 3 bases to trimming and J lost 11 bases; unmatched junction nucleotides: 13. The CDR3 coding sequence is TGTGCCATCAGTGAAGGGGGCGGTCGGGACGGGACCCAGCATTTT. It specifies CAISEGGGRDGTQHF.

The chain is built from TRBV18 and TRBJ1-4, with 9 positions matching TRBD1. The germline V gene has CDR1 KGHSH and CDR2 LQKENI. The ends lost 2 bases at V and 3 bases at J; junction bases unmatched: 4. The CDR3 contains 16 residues. The CDR3, as DNA: TGTGCCAGCTCACCAGGGACAGGGTGGTCTAATGAAAAACTGTTTTTT. This encodes CASSPGTGWSNEKLFF.

This chain joins TRBV7-9 and TRBJ1-3; perhaps TRBD1 as D (5 bases). CDR1 and CDR2 (germline): SEHNR, FQNEAQ (reference sequence). The V end lost 5 bases, the J end lost 2 bases, and 10 bases lay between the germline ends. The CDR3 is 14 residues long. In DNA form, the CDR3 reads TGTGCCAGCAGCCGGGGAGGGGCTGGAAACACCATATATTTT. This sequence encodes CASSRGGAGNTIYF.

V and J are TRBV6-6 and TRBJ1-3; no clear D. This CDR3 is 13 amino acids long. Between the trimmed V and J ends, which lost 8 bases and 0 bases, there was a span of 8 bases. From germline, CDR1 is MNHNY and CDR2 SVGAGI (reference sequence). CDR3 loop: CASFVPSGNTIYF. The CDR3 nucleotides are TGTGCCAGCTTCGTCCCCTCTGGAAACACCATATATTTT.

A few counts support this clone. The chain uses TRBV19 and TRBJ1-5, with a tentative D call TRBD1 (6 bases). Trimming left V 1 base short and J 4 bases short, with 11 bases between. The CDR3 has 15 residues. Germline values: CDR1 LNHDA, CDR2 SQIVND (reference sequence). This chain's CDR3 is CASSIAQGNNQPQHF. As DNA, the CDR3 is TGTGCCAGTAGTATAGCACAGGGTAATAATCAGCCCCAGCATTTT.

The chain recombines TRBV18 with TRBJ2-2; D gene unclear. The CDR3 consists of 13 residues. The V and J ends lost 1 base and 4 bases respectively, with 4 bases between them. CDR1 and CDR2 (germline): KGHSH, LQKENI. The CDR3 is CASSPLLTGELFF. CDR3 coding DNA: TGTGCCAGCTCACCACTTCTCACCGGGGAGCTGTTTTTT.

This sequence joins TRBV9 and TRBJ2-5, with 7 bases matching TRBD1. After removal of 2 bases from V and 2 bases from J, the junction contained 6 bases not matched to a gene. Germline CDR1 reads SGDLS; CDR2 reads YYNGEE. The CDR3 is made up of 15 amino acids. The DNA for the CDR3 is TGTGCCAGCAGCGTCGACACAGGGGAGCAAGAGACCCAGTACTTC. Translated, it gives CASSVDTGEQETQYF.

This clone was detected only once. The chain has TRBV11-2 and TRBJ2-5; D is perhaps TRBD1 (7 bases). The CDR3 is made up of 16 amino acids. Germline V lookup: CDR1 SGHAT, CDR2 FQNNGV. V was shortened by 5 bases and J by 2 bases, with 18 bases between the two germline ends. The CDR3 reads CASSQGGGAGQETQYF. DNA for the CDR3: TGTGCCAGCAGCCAGGGGGGTGGGGCCGGACAAGAGACCCAGTACTTC.

The chain employs TRBV7-9 and TRBJ1-4; 8 bases agree with TRBD1. This CDR3 has 15 residues. Germline V CDR1 and CDR2: SEHNR, FQNEAQ (reference sequence). The V segment lost 5 bases and the J segment 8 bases; nucleotides outside the gene matches: 10. The chain's CDR3 is CASSAGQGGREKLFF. DNA for the CDR3: TGTGCCAGCAGCGCAGGACAGGGAGGAAGAGAAAAACTGTTTTTT.

This chain links TRBV5-1 with TRBJ1-3; 8 nucleotides line up with TRBD1. Germline values: CDR1 SGHRS, CDR2 YFSETQ. The CDR3 totals 17 residues. V shed 0 bases, J shed 0 bases, and the junction held 5 bases outside the gene matches. CDR3 DNA sequence: TGCGCCAGCAGCTTGGCGGGACAGGTCAGCTCTGGAAACACCATATATTTT. Its translation is CASSLAGQVSSGNTIYF.

The rearrangement joins TRBV7-9 to TRBJ1-2, with D maybe TRBD1 (5 bases). The CDR3 runs 14 residues. Germline assignment: CDR1 SEHNR and CDR2 FQNEAQ (reference sequence). V gave up 0 bases and J gave up 5 bases, with 10 bases separating them. CDR3 protein: CASSLADSEYGYTF. The CDR3 nucleotides read TGTGCCAGCAGCTTAGCCGACAGCGAGTATGGCTACACCTTC. The variable domain in full, completed from reference TRBV7-9 and TRBJ1-2, reads DTGVSQNPRHKITKRGQNVTFRCDPISEHNRLYWYRQTLGQGPEFLTYFQNEAQLEKSRLLSDRFSAERPKGSFSTLEIQRTEQGDSAMYLCASSLADSEYGYTFGSGTRLTVV.

This clone has only a few counts. This rearrangement joins TRBV10-3 to TRBJ1-5, with 8 bases matching TRBD1. Germline values: CDR1 ENHRY, CDR2 SYGVKD. The junction had 6 bases not matched to a gene; V was cut back by 6 bases and J by 5 bases. This CDR3 has 14 residues. The CDR3 region is CAISRQGMYQPQHF. CDR3 DNA sequence: TGTGCCATCAGCCGACAGGGGATGTATCAGCCCCAGCATTTT.

CDR3 coding DNA: TGTGCCAGTAGTAGGGCTTCTAATGAAAAACTGTTTTTT. It translates to CASSRASNEKLFF. The V call is TRBV19, the J call TRBJ1-4; D uncertain. Trimming stripped 4 bases from V and 3 bases from J, with 6 bases between. The V gene's germline CDR1 is LNHDA and CDR2 SQIVND (reference sequence). This CDR3 contains 13 residues.

This clone was detected only once. The V and J genes are TRBV9 and TRBJ1-5; 7 bases line up with TRBD1. The CDR3 spans 22 residues. Germline CDR1 is SGDLS and CDR2 is YYNGEE. J lost 0 bases, V lost 5 bases, and 26 bases had no gene match. CDR3 residues: CASSGRQGGPPPIPHSNQPQHF. The CDR3 region has the DNA TGTGCCAGCAGTGGGCGACAGGGAGGTCCCCCCCCAATTCCCCATAGCAATCAGCCCCAGCATTTT.

This clone was detected a few times. The chain recombines TRBV5-1 with TRBJ1-1; 8 positions agree with TRBD1. The CDR3 spans 19 residues. After removal of 0 bases from V and 2 bases from J, the junction contained 15 bases not matched to a gene. Germline CDR1 and CDR2: SGHRS and YFSETQ. CDR3 sequence: CASSLGRQGTAGLNTEAFF. CDR3 nucleotide sequence: TGCGCCAGCAGCTTGGGTCGACAGGGGACCGCGGGCCTTAACACTGAAGCTTTCTTT.

The rearrangement uses TRBV2 and TRBJ2-5; 13 positions agree with TRBD2. Per germline, CDR1 SNHLY and CDR2 FYNNEI. The junction had 2 bases not matched to a gene; V was cut back by 8 bases and J by 2 bases. The CDR3 runs 14 residues. In DNA form, the CDR3 reads TGTGCCAGCGGGACTAGCGGGGCTCAAGAGACCCAGTACTTC. Its protein product is CASGTSGAQETQYF.

The chain recombines TRBV7-8 with TRBJ1-1; no reliable D call. V shed 5 bases and J shed 0 bases, with 10 bases lying between them. Germline-derived CDR1 and CDR2 are SGHVS and FQNEAQ. This CDR3 has 14 residues. The CDR3 loop is CASSLMEVNTEAFF. CDR3 DNA: TGTGCCAGCAGCCTTATGGAGGTGAACACTGAAGCTTTCTTT. Based on the CDR3 plus reference TRBV7-8 and TRBJ1-1, the full variable domain is GAGVSQSPRYKVAKRGQDVALRCDPISGHVSLFWYQQALGQGPEFLTYFQNEAQLDKSGLPSDRFFAERPEGSVSTLKIQRTQQEDSAVYLCASSLMEVNTEAFFGQGTRLTVV.

This clone was picked up a small number of times. The chain employs TRBV9 and TRBJ2-7; D is perhaps TRBD2 (7 bases). The CDR3 totals 15 residues. The V gene's germline CDR1 is SGDLS and CDR2 YYNGEE. V lost 4 bases and J 6 bases, leaving 20 bases between the germline ends. Here the CDR3 DNA reads TGTGCCAGCAGCCCCCCCGGGGGGTTAGGGGGCGAGCAGTACTTC. Its protein product is CASSPPGGLGGEQYF.

The chain recombines TRBV7-8 with TRBJ1-6, with a weak D call TRBD1 (6 bases). The CDR3 has 14 amino acids. Trimming pared 6 bases from V and 5 bases from J, leaving 11 bases between. Per the germline V gene, CDR1 is SGHVS and CDR2 is FQNEAQ. CDR3 amino acids: CASSNRADNSPLHF. In nucleotides, the CDR3 is TGTGCCAGCAGTAACAGGGCTGATAATTCACCCCTCCACTTT.

V is TRBV10-3 and J is TRBJ2-7, with D possibly being TRBD2 (5 bases). The V end lost 2 bases, the J end lost 3 bases, and 14 bases lay between the germline ends. This CDR3 spans 15 amino acids. CDR1 and CDR2 from the germline V gene are ENHRY and SYGVKD. The CDR3 reads CAISEGSLAYYEQYV. In nucleotides, the CDR3 is TGTGCCATCAGTGAGGGGAGTTTAGCTTACTACGAGCAGTACGTC.

J is TRBJ2-2 and V is TRBV7-2, with TRBD2 matching over 13 bases. The CDR3 has 16 residues. V shed 5 bases, J shed 4 bases, and the junction held 4 bases outside the gene matches. The V gene's germline CDR1 is SGHTA and CDR2 FQGNSA. The CDR3 sequence is CASSLGLAGATGELFF. CDR3 DNA: TGTGCCAGCAGCCTCGGACTAGCGGGGGCCACCGGGGAGCTGTTTTTT.